These 6 T cell receptor beta chains came from one sample sequenced in a study of cytomegalovirus exposure and HLA in healthy donors. Amplification used 60 Vbeta primers and 13 Jbeta primers. TCRdb's copy holds only in-frame clones and misses some; the assay was immunoSEQ multiplex PCR. Here the sample spans about 83,000 clones, around 81% being singletons. The specimen sequenced was PBMCs. The receptor set was obtained from a woman aged 30 to 39 in good health and CMV-seronegative.

The chain has TRBV9 and TRBJ2-1; D perhaps matches TRBD2 (5 bases). Germline V gene lookup returns CDR1 SGDLS and CDR2 YYNGEE. Trimming left V 0 bases short and J 5 bases short, with 9 bases between. The CDR3 has 14 amino acids. In DNA form, the CDR3 reads TGTGCCAGCAGCGTAGGCGGGCGAAACAATGAGCAGTTCTTC. This translates into CASSVGGRNNEQFF.

V and J are TRBV30 and TRBJ1-1; tentatively, D is TRBD1 (5 bases). The CDR3 is 13 amino acids. The germline V and J ends were trimmed by 5 bases and 1 base, with 11 bases remaining between them. Germline V CDR1 and CDR2: GTSNPN, SVGIG (reference sequence). CDR3 coding DNA: TGTGCCTGGGACCTCGGGGGGAACACTGAAGCTTTCTTT. Translated: CAWDLGGNTEAFF.

The genes are TRBV6-5 and TRBJ2-3, with 10 bases identical to TRBD1. The CDR3 has 15 amino acids. J lost 1 base, V lost 5 bases, and 3 bases had no gene match. Looked up from germline, CDR1 is MNHEY and CDR2 is SVGAGI. The CDR3 protein is CASSRDRGGTDTQYF. CDR3 coding DNA: TGTGCCAGCAGTCGGGACAGGGGCGGCACAGATACGCAGTATTTT.

This clone was counted between two and nine times. The J gene is TRBJ2-4, the V gene TRBV11-2, with a possible D match to TRBD1 (5 bases). The CDR3 is 17 residues long. Germline V lookup: CDR1 SGHAT, CDR2 FQNNGV. V was pared by 5 bases and J by 0 bases, with 17 bases between. The chain's CDR3 is CASSPDSSLLAKNIQYF. Written as DNA, the CDR3 is TGTGCCAGCAGCCCAGACAGTTCTCTACTAGCCAAAAACATTCAGTACTTC.

This clone was detected a few times. The V call is TRBV6-1, the J call TRBJ1-4; 8 bases map to TRBD1. V lost 4 bases to trimming and J lost 7 bases; unmatched junction nucleotides: 11. The CDR3 has 16 amino acids. Looked up from germline, CDR1 is MNHNS and CDR2 is SASEGT. CDR3 nucleotide sequence: TGTGCCAGCAGTGGTCGCCGTTCAGGGGGCGGTGAAAAACTGTTTTTT. Amino acid sequence: CASSGRRSGGGEKLFF.

The chain combines TRBV4-1 with TRBJ2-6, with a possible D match to TRBD2 (6 bases). CDR1 and CDR2 (germline): MGHRA, YSYEKL. The length of the CDR3 is 16 residues. V lost 0 bases, J lost 1 base, and 7 bases lay in between. The CDR3 bases are TGCGCCAGCAGCCAAGAGGGGGGATCTGGGGCCAACGTCCTGACTTTC. Its translation: CASSQEGGSGANVLTF.